The 3 T cell receptor beta chains presented below share a single source sample, sequenced in a study of blood T cell repertoires in COVID-19. Profiled with immunoSEQ multiplex PCR; TCRdb holds only in-frame clones, not every one. Found here are hundreds of thousands of clones, 80% of them singletons; the top ten hold 3.5% to 4.5%. The specimen was PBMCs or T cells enriched from blood (not recorded which). The receptors were gathered from a man aged 25 to 40 with acute COVID-19.

Note on this clone: Other DNA variants within this sample encode the same CDR3. The rearrangement joins TRBV3-1 (or the pseudogene TRBV3-2) to TRBJ2-2; no reliable D call. The CDR3 consists of 16 residues. CDR1 and CDR2 (germline): LGHDT, YNNKEL (reference sequence). V lost 1 base and J lost 2, with 11 bases in between. The CDR3, as DNA: TGTGCCAGCAGCCAAGCCTTGACTGGTAACACCGGGGAGCTGTTTTTT. Amino acid sequence: CASSQALTGNTGELFF.

The chain combines TRBV7-9 with TRBJ1-4; 8 positions agree with TRBD1. CDR1 and CDR2 from the germline V gene are SEHNR and FQNEAQ (reference sequence). The V segment lost 2 bases and the J segment 8 bases; nucleotides outside the gene matches: 4. This CDR3 comprises 14 residues. CDR3 sequence (DNA): TGTGCCAGCAGCTTAACAGGGGGAGGCGAAAAACTGTTTTTT. The encoded protein is CASSLTGGGEKLFF.

The chain uses TRBV11-2 and TRBJ2-5, with TRBD2 matching over 9 bases. From germline, CDR1 is SGHAT and CDR2 FQNNGV. The CDR3 has 16 amino acids. V gave up 1 base and J gave up 1 base; unmatched junction bases: 4. Here the CDR3 reads CASSLGAGGSQETQYF. The CDR3 nucleotides read TGTGCCAGCAGCTTAGGAGCGGGGGGTAGCCAAGAGACCCAGTACTTC.